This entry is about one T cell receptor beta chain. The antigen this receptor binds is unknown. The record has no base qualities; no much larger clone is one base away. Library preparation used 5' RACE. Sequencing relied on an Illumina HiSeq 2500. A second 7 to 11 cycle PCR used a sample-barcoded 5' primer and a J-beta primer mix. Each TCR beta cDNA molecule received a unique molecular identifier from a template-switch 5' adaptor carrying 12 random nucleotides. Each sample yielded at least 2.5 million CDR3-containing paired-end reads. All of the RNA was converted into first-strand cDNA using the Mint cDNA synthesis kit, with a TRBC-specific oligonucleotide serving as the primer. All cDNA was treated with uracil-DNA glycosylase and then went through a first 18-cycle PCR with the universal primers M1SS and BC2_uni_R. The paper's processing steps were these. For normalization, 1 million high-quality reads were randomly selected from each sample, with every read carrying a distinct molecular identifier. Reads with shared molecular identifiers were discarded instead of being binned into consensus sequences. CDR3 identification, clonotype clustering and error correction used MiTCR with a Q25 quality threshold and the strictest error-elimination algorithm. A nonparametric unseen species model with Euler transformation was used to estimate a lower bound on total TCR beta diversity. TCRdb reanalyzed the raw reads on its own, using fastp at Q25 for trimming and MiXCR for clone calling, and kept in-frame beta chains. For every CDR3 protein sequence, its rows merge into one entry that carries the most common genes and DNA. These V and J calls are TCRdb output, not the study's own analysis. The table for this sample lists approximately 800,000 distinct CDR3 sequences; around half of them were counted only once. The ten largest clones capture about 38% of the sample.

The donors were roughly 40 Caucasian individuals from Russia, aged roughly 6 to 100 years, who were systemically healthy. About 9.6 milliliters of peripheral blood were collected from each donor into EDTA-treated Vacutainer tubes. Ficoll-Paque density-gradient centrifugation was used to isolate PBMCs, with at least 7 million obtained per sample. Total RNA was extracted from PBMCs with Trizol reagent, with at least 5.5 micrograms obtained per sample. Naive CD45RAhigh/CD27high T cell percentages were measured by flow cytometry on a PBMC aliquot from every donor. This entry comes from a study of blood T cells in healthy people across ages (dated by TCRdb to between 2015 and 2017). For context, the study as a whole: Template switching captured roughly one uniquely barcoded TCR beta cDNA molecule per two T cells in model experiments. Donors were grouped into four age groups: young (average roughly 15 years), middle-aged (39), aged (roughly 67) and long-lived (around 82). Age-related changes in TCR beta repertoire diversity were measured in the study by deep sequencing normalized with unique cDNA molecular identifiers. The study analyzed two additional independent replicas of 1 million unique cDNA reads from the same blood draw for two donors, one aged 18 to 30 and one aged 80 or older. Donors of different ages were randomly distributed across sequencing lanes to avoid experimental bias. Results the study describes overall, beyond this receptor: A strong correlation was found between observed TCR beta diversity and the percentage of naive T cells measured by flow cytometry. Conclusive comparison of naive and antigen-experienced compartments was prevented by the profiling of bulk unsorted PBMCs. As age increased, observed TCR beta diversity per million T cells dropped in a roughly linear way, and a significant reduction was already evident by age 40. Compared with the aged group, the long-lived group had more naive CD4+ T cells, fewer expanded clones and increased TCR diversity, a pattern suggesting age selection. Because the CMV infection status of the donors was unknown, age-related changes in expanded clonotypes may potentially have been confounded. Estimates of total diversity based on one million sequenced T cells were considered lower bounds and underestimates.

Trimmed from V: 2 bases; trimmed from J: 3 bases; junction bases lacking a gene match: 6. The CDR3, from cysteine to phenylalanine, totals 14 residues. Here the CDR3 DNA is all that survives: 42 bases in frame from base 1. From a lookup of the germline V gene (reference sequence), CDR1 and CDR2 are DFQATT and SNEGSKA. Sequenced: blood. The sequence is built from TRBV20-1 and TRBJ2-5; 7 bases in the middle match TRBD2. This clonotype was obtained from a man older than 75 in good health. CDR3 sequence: CSARKGAGKETQYF. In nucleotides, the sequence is TGCAGTGCTAGAAAGGGAGCGGGAAAAGAGACCCAGTACTTC.